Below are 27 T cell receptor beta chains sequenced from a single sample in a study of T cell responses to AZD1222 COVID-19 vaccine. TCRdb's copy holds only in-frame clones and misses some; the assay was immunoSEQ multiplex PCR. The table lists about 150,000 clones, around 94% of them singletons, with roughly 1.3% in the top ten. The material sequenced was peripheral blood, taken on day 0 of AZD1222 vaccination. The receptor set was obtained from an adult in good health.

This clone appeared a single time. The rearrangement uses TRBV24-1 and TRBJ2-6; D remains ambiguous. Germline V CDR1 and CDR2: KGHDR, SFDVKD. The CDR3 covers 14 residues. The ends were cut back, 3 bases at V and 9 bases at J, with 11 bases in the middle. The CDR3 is CATSDPREVNVLTF. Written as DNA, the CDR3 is TGTGCCACCAGTGATCCCCGTGAGGTCAACGTCCTGACTTTC.

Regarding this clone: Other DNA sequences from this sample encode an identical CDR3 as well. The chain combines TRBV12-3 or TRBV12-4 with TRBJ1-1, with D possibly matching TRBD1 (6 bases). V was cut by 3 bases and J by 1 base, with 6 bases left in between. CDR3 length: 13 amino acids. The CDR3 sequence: CASSLTGNTEAFF. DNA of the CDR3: TGTGCCAGCAGTTTGACAGGGAACACTGAAGCTTTCTTT.

The CDR3: CASIGGNEKLFF. CDR3 DNA: TGTGCCAGCATCGGGGGTAATGAAAAACTGTTTTTT. V gene TRBV3-1 (or the pseudogene TRBV3-2) combines with J gene TRBJ1-4; a weak D match, TRBD1 (5 bases). V was trimmed by 7 bases and J by 4 bases, leaving 7 bases between them. Germline V lookup: CDR1 LGHDT, CDR2 YNNKEL (reference sequence). The CDR3 length is 12 residues.

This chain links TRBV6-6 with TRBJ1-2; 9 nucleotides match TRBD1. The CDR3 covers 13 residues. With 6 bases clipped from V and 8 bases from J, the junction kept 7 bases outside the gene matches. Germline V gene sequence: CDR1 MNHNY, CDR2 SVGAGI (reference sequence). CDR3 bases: TGTGCCAGCAGAGAGGACAGGGGAGGCGGCTACACCTTC. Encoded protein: CASREDRGGGYTF.

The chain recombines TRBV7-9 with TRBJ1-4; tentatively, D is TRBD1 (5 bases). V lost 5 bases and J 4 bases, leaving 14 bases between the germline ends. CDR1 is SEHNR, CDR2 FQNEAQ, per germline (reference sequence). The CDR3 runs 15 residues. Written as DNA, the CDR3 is TGTGCCAGCAGCGCGGGGGTGGGGCTTAATGAAAAACTGTTTTTT. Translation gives CASSAGVGLNEKLFF.

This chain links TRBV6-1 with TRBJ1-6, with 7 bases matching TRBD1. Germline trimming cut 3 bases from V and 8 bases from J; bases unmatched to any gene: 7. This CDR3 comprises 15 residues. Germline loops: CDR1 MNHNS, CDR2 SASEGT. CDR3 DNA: TGTGCCAGCAGTGACAGAGACAGGGAGGATTCACCCCTCCACTTT. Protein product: CASSDRDREDSPLHF.

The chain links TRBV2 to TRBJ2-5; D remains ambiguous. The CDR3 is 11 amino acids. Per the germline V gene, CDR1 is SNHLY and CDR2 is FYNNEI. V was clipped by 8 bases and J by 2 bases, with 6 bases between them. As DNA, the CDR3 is TGTGCCAGCGGCCGTCAAGAGACCCAGTACTTC. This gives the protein CASGRQETQYF.

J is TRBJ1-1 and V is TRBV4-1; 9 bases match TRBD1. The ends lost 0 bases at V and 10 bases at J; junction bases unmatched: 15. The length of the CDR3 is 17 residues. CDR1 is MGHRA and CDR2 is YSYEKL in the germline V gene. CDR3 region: CASSQDSWGQGSGGAFF. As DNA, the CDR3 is TGCGCCAGCAGCCAAGATAGTTGGGGACAGGGCTCTGGGGGAGCTTTCTTT.

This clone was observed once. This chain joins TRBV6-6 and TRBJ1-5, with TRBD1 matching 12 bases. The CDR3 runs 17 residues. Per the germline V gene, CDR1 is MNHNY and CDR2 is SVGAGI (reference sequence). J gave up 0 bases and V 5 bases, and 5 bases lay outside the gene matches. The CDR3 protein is CASSPGQGAGSNQPQHF. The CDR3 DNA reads TGTGCCAGCAGTCCGGGACAGGGGGCGGGTAGCAATCAGCCCCAGCATTTT.

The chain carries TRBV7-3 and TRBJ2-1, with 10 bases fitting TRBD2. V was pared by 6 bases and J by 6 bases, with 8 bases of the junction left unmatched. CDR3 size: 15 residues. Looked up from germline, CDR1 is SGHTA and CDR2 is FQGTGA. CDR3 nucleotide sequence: TGTGCCAGCAGGACTAAGCGGGAGGGCCTCAATGAGCAGTTCTTC. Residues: CASRTKREGLNEQFF. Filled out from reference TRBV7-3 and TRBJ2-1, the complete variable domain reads GAGVSQTPSNKVTEKGKYVELRCDPISGHTALYWYRQSLGQGPEFLIYFQGTGAADDSGLPNDRFFAVRPEGSVSTLKIQRTERGDSAVYLCASRTKREGLNEQFFGPGTRLTVL.

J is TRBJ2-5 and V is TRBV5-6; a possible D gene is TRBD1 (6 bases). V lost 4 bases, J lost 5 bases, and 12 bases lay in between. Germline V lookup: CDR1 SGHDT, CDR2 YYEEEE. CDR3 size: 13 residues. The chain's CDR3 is CASSTDRRETQYF. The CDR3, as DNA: TGTGCCAGCAGCACCGACAGGAGGGAGACCCAGTACTTC.

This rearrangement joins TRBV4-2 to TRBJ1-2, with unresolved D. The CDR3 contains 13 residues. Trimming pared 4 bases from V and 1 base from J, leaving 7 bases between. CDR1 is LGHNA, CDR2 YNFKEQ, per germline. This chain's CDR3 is CASSPGNNYGYTF. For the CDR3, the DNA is TGTGCCAGCAGCCCGGGAAATAACTATGGCTACACCTTC.

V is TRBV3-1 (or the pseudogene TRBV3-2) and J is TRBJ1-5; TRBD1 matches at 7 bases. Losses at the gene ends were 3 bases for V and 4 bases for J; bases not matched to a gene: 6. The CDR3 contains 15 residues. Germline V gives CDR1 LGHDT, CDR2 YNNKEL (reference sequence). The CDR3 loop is CASSQVTGTNQPQHF. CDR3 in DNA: TGTGCCAGCAGCCAGGTGACAGGGACTAATCAGCCCCAGCATTTT.

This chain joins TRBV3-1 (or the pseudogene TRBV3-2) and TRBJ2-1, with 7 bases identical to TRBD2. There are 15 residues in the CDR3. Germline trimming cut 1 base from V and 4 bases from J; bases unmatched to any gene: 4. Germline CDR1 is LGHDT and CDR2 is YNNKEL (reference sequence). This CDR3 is CASSQVASGYNEQFF. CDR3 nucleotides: TGTGCCAGCAGCCAAGTGGCTAGCGGATACAATGAGCAGTTCTTC.

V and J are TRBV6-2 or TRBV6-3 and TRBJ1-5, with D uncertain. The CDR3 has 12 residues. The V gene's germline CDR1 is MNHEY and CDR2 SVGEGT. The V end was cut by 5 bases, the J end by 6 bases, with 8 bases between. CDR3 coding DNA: TGTGCCAGCAGTCACCAGGCTCAGCCCCAGCATTTT. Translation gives CASSHQAQPQHF.

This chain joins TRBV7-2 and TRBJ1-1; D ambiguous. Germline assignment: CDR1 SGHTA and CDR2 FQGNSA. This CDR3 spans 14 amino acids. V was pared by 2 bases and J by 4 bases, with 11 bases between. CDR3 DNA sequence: TGTGCCAGCAGCTTAAGCGCGTTGAGCACTGAAGCTTTCTTT. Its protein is CASSLSALSTEAFF.

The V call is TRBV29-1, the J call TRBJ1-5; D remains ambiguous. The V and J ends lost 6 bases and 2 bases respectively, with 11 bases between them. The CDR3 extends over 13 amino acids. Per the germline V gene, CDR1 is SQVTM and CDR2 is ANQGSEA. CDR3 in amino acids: CSVLSGGNQPQHF. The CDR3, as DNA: TGCAGCGTATTATCCGGCGGCAATCAGCCCCAGCATTTT.

CDR3 amino acids: CASSDQGPWETQYF. CDR3 nucleotide sequence: TGTGCCAGTAGTGACCAGGGACCATGGGAGACCCAGTACTTC. The chain is built from TRBV19 and TRBJ2-5, with D perhaps matching TRBD1 or TRBD2 (5 bases each). CDR1 and CDR2 from the germline V gene are LNHDA and SQIVND (reference sequence). This CDR3 spans 14 amino acids. Between the trimmed V and J ends, which lost 5 bases and 5 bases, there was a span of 15 bases.

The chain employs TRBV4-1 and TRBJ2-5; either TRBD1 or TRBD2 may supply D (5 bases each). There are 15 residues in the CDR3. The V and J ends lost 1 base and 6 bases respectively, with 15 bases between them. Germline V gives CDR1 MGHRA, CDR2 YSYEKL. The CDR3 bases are TGCGCCAGCAGCCAAGTTGGGGGAGATTTGAAGACCCAGTACTTC. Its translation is CASSQVGGDLKTQYF.

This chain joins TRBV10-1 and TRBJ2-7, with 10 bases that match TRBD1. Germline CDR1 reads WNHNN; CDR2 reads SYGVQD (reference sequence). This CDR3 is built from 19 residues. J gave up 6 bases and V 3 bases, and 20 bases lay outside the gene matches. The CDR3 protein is CASSDLGQGFPCRLGEQYV. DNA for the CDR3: TGCGCCAGCAGTGATTTGGGACAGGGGTTCCCCTGCCGGTTGGGCGAGCAGTACGTC.

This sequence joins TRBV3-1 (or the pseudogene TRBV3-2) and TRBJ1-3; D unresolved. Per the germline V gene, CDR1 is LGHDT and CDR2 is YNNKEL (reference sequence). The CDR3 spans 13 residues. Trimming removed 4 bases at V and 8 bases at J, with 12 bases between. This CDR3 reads CASSLPAGDTIYF. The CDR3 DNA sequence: TGTGCCAGCAGCCTCCCGGCCGGAGACACCATATATTTT.

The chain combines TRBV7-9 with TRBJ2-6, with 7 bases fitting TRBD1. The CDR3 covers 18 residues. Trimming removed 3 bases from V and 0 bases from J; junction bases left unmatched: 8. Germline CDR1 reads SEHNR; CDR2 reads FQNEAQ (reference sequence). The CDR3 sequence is CASSFWGQTPSGANVLTF. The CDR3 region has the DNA TGTGCCAGCAGCTTTTGGGGACAGACTCCCTCTGGGGCCAACGTCCTGACTTTC.

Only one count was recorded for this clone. Here the CDR3 reads CASSRMQMNTEAFF. DNA for the CDR3: TGTGCCAGCAGTAGGATGCAGATGAACACTGAAGCTTTCTTT. The rearrangement joins TRBV27 to TRBJ1-1; the D is unclear. CDR3 length equals 14 residues. The germline CDR1 and CDR2 sequences are MNHEY and SMNVEV (reference sequence). V dropped 5 bases and J dropped 0 bases, with 10 bases sitting between them.

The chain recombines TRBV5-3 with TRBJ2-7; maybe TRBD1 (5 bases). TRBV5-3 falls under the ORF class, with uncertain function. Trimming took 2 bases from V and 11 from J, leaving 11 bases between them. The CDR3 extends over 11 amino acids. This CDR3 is CARSFVSQEYV. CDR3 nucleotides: TGTGCCAGAAGCTTTGTCTCACAGGAGTACGTC.

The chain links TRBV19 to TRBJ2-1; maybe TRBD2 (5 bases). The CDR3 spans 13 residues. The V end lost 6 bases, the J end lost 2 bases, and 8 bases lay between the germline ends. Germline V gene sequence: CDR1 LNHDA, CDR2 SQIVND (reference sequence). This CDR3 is CASSRGAYNEQFF. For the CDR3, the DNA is TGTGCCAGTAGCCGGGGAGCCTACAATGAGCAGTTCTTC.

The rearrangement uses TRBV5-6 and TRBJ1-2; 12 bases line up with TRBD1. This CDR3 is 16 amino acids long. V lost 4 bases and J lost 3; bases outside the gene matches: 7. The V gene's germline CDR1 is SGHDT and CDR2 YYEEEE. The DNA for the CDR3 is TGTGCCAGCAGCCTACGCGGGACAGGGGGCGACTATGGCTACACCTTC. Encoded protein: CASSLRGTGGDYGYTF.

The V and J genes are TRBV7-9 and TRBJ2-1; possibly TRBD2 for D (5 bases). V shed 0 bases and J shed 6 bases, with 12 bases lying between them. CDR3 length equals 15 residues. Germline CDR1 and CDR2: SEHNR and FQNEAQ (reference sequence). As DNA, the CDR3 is TGTGCCAGCAGCTTAGCGCGGTGGGAGTCCAATGAGCAGTTCTTC. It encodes CASSLARWESNEQFF.